These T cell receptor beta chains were read from a single sample in a study of read filtering for tumor transcriptome and immune sequencing. TCRdb used MiXCR to reprocess the reads, holding one entry per CDR3 protein. The sample holds more than 35,000 distinct CDR3 sequences, less than 15% seen once. Sequencing input: a population of CD138-negative cells sorted from bone marrow. These receptors were obtained from a donor at least 40 years old with multiple myeloma. Both conserved end residues are part of each CDR3. A D gene is named only where the DNA matches it firmly. Only some rows state a clone size, as once, few, many or a class for expanded clones.

j_call | v_call | d_call | clone_size | cdr3_nt | cdr3_aa
TRBJ1-1 | TRBV2 | . | many | TGTGCCACCCTGCCCCAGGTGGACACTGAAGCTTTCTTT | CATLPQVDTEAFF
TRBJ2-7 | TRBV12-3/TRBV12-4 | TRBD1 | . | TGTGCCAGCAGTCGAGACAGGGGAGGCTACGAGCAGTACTTC | CASSRDRGGYEQYF
TRBJ2-5 | TRBV7-2 | . | many | TGTGCCAGCAGCTTAGCGCCACAGGGTGTGGGAGAGACCCAGTACTTC | CASSLAPQGVGETQYF
TRBJ1-5 | TRBV28 | . | many | TGTGCCAGCAGTATGACAGCGTCTCAGCCCCAGCATTTT | CASSMTASQPQHF
TRBJ2-1 | TRBV28 | . | many | TGTGCCAGCAGCAAATATAGCTCCTACAATGAGCAGTTCTTC | CASSKYSSYNEQFF
TRBJ2-3 | TRBV24-1 | . | many | TGTGCCACCAGTGATTCTTACAGGGTCACAGATACGCAGTATTTT | CATSDSYRVTDTQYF
TRBJ2-1 | TRBV5-4 | . | many | TGTGCCAGCAGCTTAACAGGATTAATCTCCTACAATGAGCAGTTCTTC | CASSLTGLISYNEQFF
TRBJ2-3 | TRBV7-9 | . | many | TGTGCCAGCAGCATAGGGGTAGTTTCAGATACGCAGTATTTT | CASSIGVVSDTQYF
TRBJ2-6 | TRBV5-1 | . | . | TGCGCCAGCAGCATGCCTGGGGCCAACGTCCTGACTTTC | CASSMPGANVLTF
TRBJ2-3 | TRBV2 | . | many | TGTGCCAGCCGGTACACAGATACGCAGTATTTT | CASRYTDTQYF
TRBJ2-6 | TRBV7-8 | . | many | TGTGCCAGCAGCTTAGTGGTCAGGGTCTCTGGGGCCAACGTCCTGACTTTC | CASSLVVRVSGANVLTF
TRBJ2-2 | TRBV10-2 | . | few | TGCGCCAGCAGTGATCATCTGGCAAACGGGGAGCTGTTTTTT | CASSDHLANGELFF
TRBJ2-6 | TRBV3-1 | . | many | TGTGCCAGCAGCCAGGACTTGCGGGAGGCCAACGTCCTGACTTTC | CASSQDLREANVLTF
TRBJ1-1 | TRBV5-1 | . | . | TGCGCCAGCAGCTTAAGCCGGGGTTGGACTGAAGCTTTCTTT | CASSLSRGWTEAFF
TRBJ2-3 | TRBV5-1 | . | few | TGCGCCAGCCGCCTCCGGGACGCACCTAGCACAGATACGCAGTATTTT | CASRLRDAPSTDTQYF
TRBJ2-3 | TRBV10-3 | . | many | TGTGCCATCAGTGAGTCCGGTGGTGTCGAAGGTACGCAGTATTTT | CAISESGGVEGTQYF